This T cell receptor beta chain is drawn from a study of cytomegalovirus exposure and HLA in healthy donors. General study results and limits: The study had only CMV serostatus as immune exposure information.

The CDR3 extends over 16 amino acids. Germline V lookup: CDR1 LGHNA, CDR2 YSLEER. V lost 0 bases to trimming and J lost 6 bases, with 16 bases between them. Primers included in the PCR were 60 Vbeta and 13 Jbeta primers. Produced via immunoSEQ multiplex PCR; TCRdb's table is partial and in-frame only. The sample consists of around 110,000 clones, 9.5% of them appearing once. This clone occurred a few times. Its cognate antigen is unknown. The sample comprised PBMCs. The chain links TRBV4-3 to TRBJ2-3, with a weak D call TRBD2 (7 bases). This sequence was found in a man aged 25 to 40 in good health and CMV-seronegative. The CDR3 here is CASSQDGRAGADTQYF. The DNA for the CDR3 is TGCGCCAGCAGCCAAGATGGGCGCGCGGGGGCTGATACGCAGTATTTT.